Reported below is one TCR beta chain. Antigen specificity is unknown. This sample is drawn from a study of blood T cells in healthy people across ages. Each sample yielded at least 5.5 micrograms of PBMC total RNA. Study findings and constraints: The diversity estimates, figures obtained from one million T cells, were considered underestimates. As age increased, TCR beta diversity per million T cells fell in a roughly linear fashion. Naive CD4+ cells and diversity were both higher in long-lived donors than in aged donors.

V lost 2 bases and J lost 8; bases outside the gene matches: 6. The V gene's germline CDR1 is ENHRY and CDR2 SYGVKD. This CDR3 has 14 residues. A second PCR of roughly 7 to 11 cycles used a sample-barcoded 5' primer and a J-beta primer mix. One entry per CDR3 protein, called by TCRdb with MiXCR from the 5' RACE reads. The repertoire consists of 780,000 or so distinct CDR3 sequences, with around three fifths occurring once and the leading ten covering under 30%. The V call is TRBV10-3, the J call TRBJ2-1, with TRBD2 matching over 7 bases. Material for sequencing was blood. The TCR comes from a middle-aged man in good health. The CDR3 DNA follows: TGTGCCATCAGTGAGGGTGGGAGGGGAGATGAGCAGTTCTTC. This gives the protein CAISEGGRGDEQFF.